A selection of T cell receptor beta chains follows, all from one sample in a study of shared clonotypes between healthy human individuals. The table came from immunoSEQ multiplex PCR; TCRdb's copy has only in-frame clones and leaves some out. The table has some 1,400,000 clones, over 95% seen once. The sample comprised naive CD4+ T cells sorted from blood. The source is a man aged 25-45 years in good health. The CDR3 runs from the conserved cysteine through the conserved F or W. Each record gives: D gene, J gene, V gene, CDR3 DNA, CDR3 protein. D genes are given only for firm matches.

d_gene: TRBD2
j_gene: TRBJ2-7
v_gene: TRBV7-6
CDR3nt: TGTGCCAGCAGCTTAATCCCGTTAGCGGGAGGCAACTCCTACGAGCAGTACTTC
CDR3aa: CASSLIPLAGGNSYEQYF

d_gene: .
j_gene: TRBJ1-1
v_gene: TRBV18
CDR3nt: TGTGCCAGCTCACCACCGCAGGGAACCCCTTGGAACACTGAAGCTTTCTTT
CDR3aa: CASSPPQGTPWNTEAFF

d_gene: TRBD2
j_gene: TRBJ2-7
v_gene: TRBV5-1
CDR3nt: TGCGCCAGCAGCTTGGAGACTAGCGGGAGGGTCGTGCCCTACGAGCAGTACTTC
CDR3aa: CASSLETSGRVVPYEQYF

d_gene: .
j_gene: TRBJ2-7
v_gene: TRBV5-6
CDR3nt: TGTGCCAGCAGACTTTGGGCGGGGATAAACTACGAGCAGTACTTC
CDR3aa: CASRLWAGINYEQYF

d_gene: .
j_gene: TRBJ1-3
v_gene: TRBV11-2
CDR3nt: TGTGCCAGCAGACTAAGGGTAGGGGACAACTCTGGAAACACCATATATTTT
CDR3aa: CASRLRVGDNSGNTIYF

d_gene: TRBD2
j_gene: TRBJ2-1
v_gene: TRBV2
CDR3nt: TGTGCCAGCAGGGGACTAGCGGGCCTCTACAATGAGCAGTTCTTC
CDR3aa: CASRGLAGLYNEQFF

d_gene: .
j_gene: TRBJ2-7
v_gene: TRBV23-1
CDR3nt: TGCGCCAGCAGTCATCCGCCGGGACAAACCTCCTACGAGCAGTACTTC
CDR3aa: CASSHPPGQTSYEQYF

d_gene: TRBD1
j_gene: TRBJ2-7
v_gene: TRBV18
CDR3nt: TGTGCCAGCTCACCGCGGGGACAGGCCTACGAGCAGTACTTC
CDR3aa: CASSPRGQAYEQYF

d_gene: TRBD2
j_gene: TRBJ2-3
v_gene: TRBV9
CDR3nt: TGTGCCAGCAGCGTAGAGGGACTAACAGATACGCAGTATTTT
CDR3aa: CASSVEGLTDTQYF

d_gene: .
j_gene: TRBJ2-7
v_gene: TRBV18
CDR3nt: TGTGCCAGCTCACCCGGGACGGGGGACTACGAGCAGTACTTC
CDR3aa: CASSPGTGDYEQYF

d_gene: .
j_gene: TRBJ1-1
v_gene: TRBV7-2
CDR3nt: TGTGCCAGCAGCGCCGGAGGGGTCACCAACACTGAAGCTTTCTTT
CDR3aa: CASSAGGVTNTEAFF

d_gene: .
j_gene: TRBJ1-3
v_gene: TRBV5-1
CDR3nt: TGCGCCAGCAGCCCCCACACGGGGAACACCATATATTTT
CDR3aa: CASSPHTGNTIYF

d_gene: TRBD2
j_gene: TRBJ2-7
v_gene: TRBV5-6
CDR3nt: TGTGCCAGCAGCTCCAGAGGACTAGCGGGAGGGGTTTACGAGCAGTACTTC
CDR3aa: CASSSRGLAGGVYEQYF

d_gene: TRBD1
j_gene: TRBJ2-1
v_gene: TRBV20-1
CDR3nt: TGCAGTGCTTGGACAGGGGGGCAGTTCTTC
CDR3aa: CSAWTGGQFF